The source of this T cell receptor (beta chain) is a study of tumor-infiltrating lymphocytes in primary liver carcinoma. Across the study: The cohort included men and women aged 30 to 69 years. Points from the study as a whole: Only about 7-24% of top clones showed up in all five tumor regions.

The roughly 17-32 mg bulk tissue piece was not sorted before simultaneous RNA and DNA extraction. The patients presented with primary liver carcinoma, which was managed through surgical resection. The study found over 75% viable tumor cells in every tumor sample. This clonotype was picked up many times. Its antigen is unknown. A constant-region primer primed TCR beta cDNA synthesis from 450 to 550 ng of total RNA. Three-round nested multiplex PCR performed with slightly modified ARM-PCR produced the TCR beta libraries. From the multiplex PCR reads, TCRdb called clonotypes with MiXCR, one entry per CDR3 protein. The repertoire holds about 59,000 distinct CDR3 sequences, with less than 85% as singletons. This clonotype was obtained from a man aged 40-50 years with primary liver carcinoma and hepatitis B virus infection. Sequencing was done on a sample of liver tumor tissue from sampling region 2. Subset reported: tumor region T2, inferior pole.

As DNA, the CDR3 is TGCAGCGTTGCCCCGGGATGGGGAATGAACACTGAAGCTTTCTTT. Translation gives CSVAPGWGMNTEAFF. The chain has TRBV29-1 and TRBJ1-1; D call uncertain. The V and J ends lost 4 bases and 0 bases respectively, with 15 bases between them. Germline CDR1 is SQVTM and CDR2 is ANQGSEA. The CDR3 loop spans 15 amino acids. The full variable domain, its missing parts supplied by reference TRBV29-1 and TRBJ1-1, is SAVISQKPSRDICQRGTSLTIQCQVDSQVTMMFWYRQQPGQSLTLIATANQGSEATYESGFVIDKFPISRPNLTFSTLTVSNMSPEDSSIYLCSVAPGWGMNTEAFFGQGTRLTVV.